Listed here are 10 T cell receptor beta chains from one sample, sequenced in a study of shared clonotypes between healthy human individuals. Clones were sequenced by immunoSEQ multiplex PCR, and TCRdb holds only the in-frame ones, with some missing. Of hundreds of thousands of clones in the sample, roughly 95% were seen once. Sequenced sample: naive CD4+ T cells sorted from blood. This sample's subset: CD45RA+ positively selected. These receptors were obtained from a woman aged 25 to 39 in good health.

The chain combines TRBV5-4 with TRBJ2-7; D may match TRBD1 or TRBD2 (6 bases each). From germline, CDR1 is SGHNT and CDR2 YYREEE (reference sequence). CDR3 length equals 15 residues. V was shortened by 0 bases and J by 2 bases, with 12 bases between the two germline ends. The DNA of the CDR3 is TGTGCCAGCAGCTTGGGCGGGACAAGTACCTACGAGCAGTACTTC. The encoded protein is CASSLGGTSTYEQYF.

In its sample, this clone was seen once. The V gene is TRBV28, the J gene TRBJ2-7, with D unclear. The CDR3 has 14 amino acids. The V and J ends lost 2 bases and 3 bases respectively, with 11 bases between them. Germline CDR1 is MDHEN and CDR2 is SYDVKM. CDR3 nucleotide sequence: TGTGCCAGCAGTTTACCCCCCGGCGTCTACGAGCAGTACTTC. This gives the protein CASSLPPGVYEQYF.

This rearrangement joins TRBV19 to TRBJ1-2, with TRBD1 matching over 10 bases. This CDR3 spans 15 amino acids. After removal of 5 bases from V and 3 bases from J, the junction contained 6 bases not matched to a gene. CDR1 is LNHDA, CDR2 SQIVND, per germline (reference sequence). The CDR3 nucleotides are TGTGCCAGTAGTCCTCGGGACAGGGGAGACTATGGCTACACCTTC. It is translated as CASSPRDRGDYGYTF.

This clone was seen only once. The DNA for the CDR3 is TGTGCCAGTAGTACGTCAGACTGGAGGAGCTCCTACAATGAGCAGTTCTTC. Its translation is CASSTSDWRSSYNEQFF. The chain combines TRBV19 with TRBJ2-1; TRBD2 might be the D (5 bases). The germline gives CDR1 LNHDA, CDR2 SQIVND (reference sequence). V was cut by 4 bases and J by 0 bases, with 16 bases left in between. The CDR3 sequence is 17 residues long.

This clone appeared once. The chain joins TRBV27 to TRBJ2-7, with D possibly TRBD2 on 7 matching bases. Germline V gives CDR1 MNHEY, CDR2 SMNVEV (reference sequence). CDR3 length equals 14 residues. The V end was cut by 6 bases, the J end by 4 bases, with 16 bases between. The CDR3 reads CASSPGGARYEQYF. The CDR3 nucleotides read TGTGCCAGCAGCCCTGGGGGGGCGCGATACGAGCAGTACTTC.

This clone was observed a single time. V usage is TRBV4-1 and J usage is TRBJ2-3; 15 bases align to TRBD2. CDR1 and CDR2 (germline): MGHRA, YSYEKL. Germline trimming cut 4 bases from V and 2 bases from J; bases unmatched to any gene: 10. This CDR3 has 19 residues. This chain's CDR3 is CASSPRFGTSGRNTDTQYF. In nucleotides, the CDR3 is TGCGCCAGCAGCCCACGATTTGGGACTAGCGGGAGGAACACAGATACGCAGTATTTT.

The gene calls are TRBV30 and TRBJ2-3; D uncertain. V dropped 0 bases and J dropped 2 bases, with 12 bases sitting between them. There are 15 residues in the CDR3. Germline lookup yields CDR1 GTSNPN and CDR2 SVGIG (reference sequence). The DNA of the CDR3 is TGTGCCTGGAGTGTCGAGACGCGAGTCACAGATACGCAGTATTTT. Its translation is CAWSVETRVTDTQYF. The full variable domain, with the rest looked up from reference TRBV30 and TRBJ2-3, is SQTIHQWPATLVQPVGSPLSLECTVEGTSNPNLYWYRQAAGRGLQLLFYSVGIGQISSEVPQNLSASRPQDRQFILSSKKLLLSDSGFYLCAWSVETRVTDTQYFGPGTRLTVL.

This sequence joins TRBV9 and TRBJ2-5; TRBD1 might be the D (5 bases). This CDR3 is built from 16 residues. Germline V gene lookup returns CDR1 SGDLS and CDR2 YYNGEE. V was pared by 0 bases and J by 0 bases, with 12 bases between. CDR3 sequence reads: CASSVEQGLYQETQYF. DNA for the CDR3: TGTGCCAGCAGCGTAGAGCAGGGATTGTACCAAGAGACCCAGTACTTC.

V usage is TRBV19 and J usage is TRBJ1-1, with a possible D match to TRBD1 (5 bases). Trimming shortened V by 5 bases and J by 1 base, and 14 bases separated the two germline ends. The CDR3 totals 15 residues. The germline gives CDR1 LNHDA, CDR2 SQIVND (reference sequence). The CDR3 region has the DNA TGTGCCAGTAGTGACAGACACCGGGCGAACACTGAAGCTTTCTTT. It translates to CASSDRHRANTEAFF.

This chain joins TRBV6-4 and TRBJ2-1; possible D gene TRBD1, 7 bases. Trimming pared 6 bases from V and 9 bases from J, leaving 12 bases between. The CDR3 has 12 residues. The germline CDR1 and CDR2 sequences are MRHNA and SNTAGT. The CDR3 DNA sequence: TGTGCCAGCAGGGAGGGGGCCGGTGAGCAGTTCTTC. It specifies CASREGAGEQFF.